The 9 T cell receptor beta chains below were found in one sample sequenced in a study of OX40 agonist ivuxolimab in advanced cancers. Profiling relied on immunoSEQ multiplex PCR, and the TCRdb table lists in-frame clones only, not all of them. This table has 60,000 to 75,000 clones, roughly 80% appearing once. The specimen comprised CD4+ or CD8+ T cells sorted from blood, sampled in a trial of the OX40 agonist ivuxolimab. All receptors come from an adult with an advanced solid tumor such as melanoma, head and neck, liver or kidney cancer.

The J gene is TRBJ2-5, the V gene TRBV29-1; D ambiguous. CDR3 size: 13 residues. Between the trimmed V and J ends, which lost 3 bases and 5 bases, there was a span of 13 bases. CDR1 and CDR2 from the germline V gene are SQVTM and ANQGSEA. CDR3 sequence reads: CSVDKLTRETQYF. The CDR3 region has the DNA TGCAGCGTTGATAAACTTACACGGGAGACCCAGTACTTC.

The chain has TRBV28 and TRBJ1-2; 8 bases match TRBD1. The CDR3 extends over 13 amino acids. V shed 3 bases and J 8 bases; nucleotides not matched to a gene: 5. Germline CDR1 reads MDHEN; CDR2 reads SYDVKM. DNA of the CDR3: TGTGCCAGCAGTTTGCAGGGGGCTAACGGCTACACCTTC. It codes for CASSLQGANGYTF.

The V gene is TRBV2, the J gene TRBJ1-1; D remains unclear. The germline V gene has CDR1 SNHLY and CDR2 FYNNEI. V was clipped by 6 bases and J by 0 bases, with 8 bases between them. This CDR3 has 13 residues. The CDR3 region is CASRIGMNTEAFF. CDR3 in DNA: TGTGCCAGCAGGATCGGGATGAACACTGAAGCTTTCTTT.

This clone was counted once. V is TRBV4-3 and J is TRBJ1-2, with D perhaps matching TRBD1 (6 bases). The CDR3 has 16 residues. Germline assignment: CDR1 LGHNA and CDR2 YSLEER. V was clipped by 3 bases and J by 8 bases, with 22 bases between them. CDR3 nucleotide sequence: TGCGCCAGCAGCCACTACCGACAGGTCCTGTTGTTAGGCTACACCTTC. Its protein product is CASSHYRQVLLLGYTF.

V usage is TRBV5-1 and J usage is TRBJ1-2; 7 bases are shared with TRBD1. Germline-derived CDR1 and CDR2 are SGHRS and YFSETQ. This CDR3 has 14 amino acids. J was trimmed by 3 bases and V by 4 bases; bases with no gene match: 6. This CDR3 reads CASSRDRADYGYTF. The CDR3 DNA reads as TGCGCCAGCAGCAGGGACAGAGCGGACTATGGCTACACCTTC.

CDR3 sequence reads: CASSLGSAFGHEQFF. CDR3 DNA: TGTGCCAGCAGCTTAGGTAGCGCCTTCGGCCATGAGCAGTTCTTC. The J gene is TRBJ2-1, the V gene TRBV7-3, with D perhaps matching TRBD2 (5 bases). In germline, CDR1 is SGHTA, CDR2 FQGTGA. Trimming took off 2 bases at V and 8 bases at J, with 16 bases between the two ends. The CDR3 loop spans 15 amino acids.

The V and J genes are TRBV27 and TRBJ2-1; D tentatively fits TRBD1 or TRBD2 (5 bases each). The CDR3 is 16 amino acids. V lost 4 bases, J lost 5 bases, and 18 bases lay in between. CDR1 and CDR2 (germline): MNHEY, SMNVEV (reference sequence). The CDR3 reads CASSSRKRDANNEQFF. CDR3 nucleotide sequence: TGTGCCAGCAGTTCTCGGAAGAGGGACGCCAACAATGAGCAGTTCTTC.

The CDR3 is CASSTLSARRKFF. The CDR3 bases are TGTGCCAGTAGTACACTTAGCGCGAGAAGGAAGTTCTTC. The V gene is TRBV19, the J gene TRBJ2-1, with D tentatively TRBD2 (5 bases). This CDR3 is 13 amino acids long. The ends were cut back, 4 bases at V and 14 bases at J, with 18 bases in the middle. CDR1 and CDR2 from the germline V gene are LNHDA and SQIVND (reference sequence).

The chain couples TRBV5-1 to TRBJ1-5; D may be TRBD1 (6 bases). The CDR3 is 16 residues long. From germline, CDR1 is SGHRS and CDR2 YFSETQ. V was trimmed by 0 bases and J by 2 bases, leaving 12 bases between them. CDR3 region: CASSLAGGGGNQPQHF. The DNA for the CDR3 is TGCGCCAGCAGCTTGGCCGGAGGGGGTGGCAATCAGCCCCAGCATTTT.